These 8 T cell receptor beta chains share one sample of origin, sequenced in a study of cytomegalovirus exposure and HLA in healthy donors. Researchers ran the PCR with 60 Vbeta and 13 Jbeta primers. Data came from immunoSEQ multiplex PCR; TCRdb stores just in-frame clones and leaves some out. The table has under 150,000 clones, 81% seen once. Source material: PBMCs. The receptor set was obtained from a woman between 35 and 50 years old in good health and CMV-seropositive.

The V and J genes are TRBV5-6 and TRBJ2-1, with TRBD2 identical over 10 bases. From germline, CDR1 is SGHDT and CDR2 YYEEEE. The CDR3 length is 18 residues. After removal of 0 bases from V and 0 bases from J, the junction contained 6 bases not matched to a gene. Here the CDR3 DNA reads TGTGCCAGCAGCTTGGTACTAGCGGGGATAAGCTCCTACAATGAGCAGTTCTTC. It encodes CASSLVLAGISSYNEQFF.

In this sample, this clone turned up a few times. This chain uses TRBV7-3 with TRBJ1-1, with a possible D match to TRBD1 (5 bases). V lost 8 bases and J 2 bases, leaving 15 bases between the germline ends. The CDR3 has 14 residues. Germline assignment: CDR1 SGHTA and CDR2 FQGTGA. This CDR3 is CASGSGHTNTEAFF. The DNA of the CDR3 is TGTGCCAGCGGTTCCGGACACACAAACACTGAAGCTTTCTTT.

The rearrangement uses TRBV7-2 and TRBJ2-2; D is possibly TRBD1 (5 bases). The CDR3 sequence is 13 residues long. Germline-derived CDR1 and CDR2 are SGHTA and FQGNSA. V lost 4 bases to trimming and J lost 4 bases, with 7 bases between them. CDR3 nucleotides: TGTGCCAGCAGCTCAGGGTTCACCGGGGAGCTGTTTTTT. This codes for CASSSGFTGELFF.

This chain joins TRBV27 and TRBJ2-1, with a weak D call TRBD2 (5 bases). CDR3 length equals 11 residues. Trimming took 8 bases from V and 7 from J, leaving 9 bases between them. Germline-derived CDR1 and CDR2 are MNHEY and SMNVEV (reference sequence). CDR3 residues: CASGWRNEQFF. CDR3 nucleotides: TGTGCCAGCGGCTGGAGGAATGAGCAGTTCTTC.

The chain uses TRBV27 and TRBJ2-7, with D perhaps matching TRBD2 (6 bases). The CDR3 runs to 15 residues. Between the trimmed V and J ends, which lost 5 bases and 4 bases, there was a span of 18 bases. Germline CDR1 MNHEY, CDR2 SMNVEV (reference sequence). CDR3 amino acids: CASSIGGSPGYEQYF. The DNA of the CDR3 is TGTGCCAGCAGTATTGGAGGGAGTCCCGGGTACGAGCAGTACTTC.

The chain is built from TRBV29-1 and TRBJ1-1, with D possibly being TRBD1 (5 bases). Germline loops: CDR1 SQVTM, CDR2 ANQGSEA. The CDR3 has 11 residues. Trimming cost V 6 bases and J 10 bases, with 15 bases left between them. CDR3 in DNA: TGCAGCGTGACAGAGGGACTAGGAGCTTTCTTT. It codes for CSVTEGLGAFF.

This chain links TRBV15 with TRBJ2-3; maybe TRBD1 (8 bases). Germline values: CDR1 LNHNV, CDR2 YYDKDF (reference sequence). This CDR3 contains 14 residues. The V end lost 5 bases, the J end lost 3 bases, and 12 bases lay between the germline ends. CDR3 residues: CATSEQGGTDTQYF. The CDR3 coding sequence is TGTGCCACCAGCGAACAGGGGGGGACAGATACGCAGTATTTT.

The CDR3 DNA follows: TGTGCCAGCAGTTCCTCCCAGGGAAACTCTGAAGCTTTCTTT. Protein sequence: CASSSSQGNSEAFF. The chain combines TRBV27 with TRBJ1-1, with D perhaps TRBD1 (5 bases). This CDR3 has 14 amino acids. CDR1 MNHEY and CDR2 SMNVEV come from the germline V gene (reference sequence). V gave up 4 bases and J gave up 6 bases, with 15 bases separating them.